This TCR beta chain came from a study of T cells expressing NK-cell markers. Study in general: According to the study, TCR beta repertoires originated from sorted CD3+CD56+NKG2C+, CD3+CD56+NKG2C- and CD3+CD56-NKG2C+ T cells.

Worth noting for this clonotype: The antigen remains unidentified.

Libraries used 5'RACE template switching adding universal primer site and UMIs. From its re-call of the 5' RACE reads, TCRdb lists each CDR3 protein once, without DNA. Listed are 500,000 or so distinct CDR3 sequences; roughly 3.4% falls within the top ten. Per germline, CDR1 LGHDT and CDR2 YNNKEL (reference sequence). The CDR3 contains 14 residues. Whole-study results and caveats: These clonotypes also led the CD3+CD56-NKG2C+ fraction in a handful of donors. Each of 6 or 7 donors carried dominant NKG2C+ clonotypes accounting for about 1.0-7.0% of CD8+ T cells.

The specimen sequenced was blood T cells: a sorted CD56 or NKG2C T cell subset, CD4+ or CD8+ T cells, or bulk PBMC T cells (not recorded which). This TCR came from a man aged 18 to 30 in good health. The chain uses TRBV3-1 and TRBJ2-2; the D call of TRBD2 rests on TCRdb alone, since no DNA is present to check it. CDR3: CASVGLAEPGELFF.